A single sample is the source of the 27 T cell receptor beta chains below, sequenced in a study of identical twins. TCRdb fed the 5' RACE reads into MiXCR, producing one record per CDR3 protein. The sample carries hundreds of thousands of distinct CDR3 sequences, about 7.5% recorded once. These same data were also listed under a study on yellow fever vaccine responses in identical twins.

The sample consisted of memory (CD45RO+) T cells sorted from blood. The receptors here all came from a woman aged 18-29 years in good health.

There are many counts of this clonotype. V is TRBV28 and J is TRBJ2-3; perhaps D is TRBD1 or TRBD2 (5 bases each). The V end lost 5 bases, the J end lost 0 bases, and 12 bases lay between the germline ends. This CDR3 is built from 15 residues. The germline V gene has CDR1 MDHEN and CDR2 SYDVKM. The CDR3 DNA sequence: TGTGCCAGCAGTCACCGGGACCTAAGCACAGATACGCAGTATTTT. It yields the protein CASSHRDLSTDTQYF.

This clonotype was found many times. This CDR3 reads CSASGHINEQFF. The CDR3, as DNA: TGCAGTGCTAGTGGACATATCAATGAGCAGTTCTTC. This chain connects TRBV20-1 to TRBJ2-1; perhaps TRBD1 as D (5 bases). The CDR3 has 12 residues. Per the germline V gene, CDR1 is DFQATT and CDR2 is SNEGSKA (reference sequence). Trimming cost V 3 bases and J 6 bases, with 9 bases left between them.

In this sample, this clonotype turned up many times. A junction boundary mismatches the germline segment, possibly from a read error. The chain couples TRBV20-1 to TRBJ1-5; 10 bases match TRBD1. CDR1 is DFQATT and CDR2 is SNEGSKA in the germline V gene (reference sequence). The CDR3 extends over 15 amino acids. In DNA form, the CDR3 reads TGCAGTGCTCGAGACCCGGGACAGGGGTATCAGCCCCAGCATTTT. This translates into CSARDPGQGYQPQHF.

Many counts were recorded for this clonotype. The V and J genes are TRBV5-1 and TRBJ1-4, with D possibly matching TRBD1 (5 bases). The length of the CDR3 is 14 residues. Germline CDR1 reads SGHRS; CDR2 reads YFSETQ. V gave up 4 bases and J gave up 6 bases, with 13 bases separating them. DNA of the CDR3: TGCGCCAGCAGCCAAACACAGGTGGATGAAAAACTGTTTTTT. Protein: CASSQTQVDEKLFF.

This clonotype was counted between two and nine times. This chain joins TRBV29-1 and TRBJ2-1; 9 bases fit TRBD1. Per the germline V gene, CDR1 is SQVTM and CDR2 is ANQGSEA. The CDR3 is made up of 15 amino acids. The V segment lost 4 bases and the J segment 2 bases; nucleotides outside the gene matches: 6. The CDR3 region is CSVVLGQGAYNEQFF. CDR3 DNA: TGCAGCGTTGTATTGGGACAGGGCGCCTACAATGAGCAGTTCTTC.

This clonotype appeared many times. V usage is TRBV20-1 and J usage is TRBJ1-1; D is unresolved. The germline V gene encodes CDR1 DFQATT and CDR2 SNEGSKA (reference sequence). Trimming pared 1 base from V and 0 bases from J, leaving 15 bases between. CDR3 size: 16 residues. Here the CDR3 reads CSARVRVDFMNTEAFF. CDR3 coding DNA: TGCAGTGCTAGAGTAAGGGTAGACTTCATGAACACTGAAGCTTTCTTT.

V gene TRBV7-9 combines with J gene TRBJ2-3, with a weak D call TRBD2 (6 bases). Germline loops: CDR1 SEHNR, CDR2 FQNEAQ (reference sequence). This CDR3 region has 16 residues. Trimming took 5 bases from V and 0 from J, leaving 15 bases between them. The CDR3 DNA is TGTGCCAGCAGCCGCCCCCCGGGGGTGAGCACAGATACGCAGTATTTT. Translated, it gives CASSRPPGVSTDTQYF. The complete variable domain, with remaining parts taken from reference TRBV7-9 and TRBJ2-3, reads DTGVSQNPRHKITKRGQNVTFRCDPISEHNRLYWYRQTLGQGPEFLTYFQNEAQLEKSRLLSDRFSAERPKGSFSTLEIQRTEQGDSAMYLCASSRPPGVSTDTQYFGPGTRLTVL.

This clonotype has more than one count but fewer than ten. The genes are TRBV20-1 and TRBJ2-7; 10 bases line up with TRBD2. CDR1 is DFQATT, CDR2 SNEGSKA, per germline (reference sequence). The ends lost 0 bases at V and 4 bases at J; junction bases unmatched: 3. The length of the CDR3 is 14 residues. CDR3 bases: TGCAGTGCTAGAGAACCACTAGCGGGGTACGAGCAGTACTTC. This encodes CSAREPLAGYEQYF.

This clonotype was recorded at least ten times. The chain couples TRBV7-2 to TRBJ2-7; 14 nucleotides line up with TRBD2. The CDR3 is 16 residues long. Per the germline V gene, CDR1 is SGHTA and CDR2 is FQGNSA. V lost 1 base and J lost 1; bases outside the gene matches: 0. CDR3 residues: CASSLGLAGGSYEQYF. Written as DNA, the CDR3 is TGTGCCAGCAGCTTAGGACTAGCGGGGGGGTCCTACGAGCAGTACTTC. The complete variable domain, with remaining parts taken from reference TRBV7-2 and TRBJ2-7, reads GAGVSQSPSNKVTEKGKDVELRCDPISGHTALYWYRQSLGQGLEFLIYFQGNSAPDKSGLPSDRFSAERTGGSVSTLTIQRTQQEDSAVYLCASSLGLAGGSYEQYFGPGTRLTVT.

This clonotype appeared a few times. J is TRBJ2-7 and V is TRBV29-1, with D maybe TRBD2 (7 bases). The germline V gene encodes CDR1 SQVTM and CDR2 ANQGSEA. There are 12 residues in the CDR3. Trimming stripped 6 bases from V and 0 bases from J, with 9 bases between. CDR3 amino acids: CSVRGASYEQYF. The CDR3 DNA reads as TGCAGCGTCCGGGGGGCCTCCTACGAGCAGTACTTC.

This clonotype was seen a few times. This chain connects TRBV28 to TRBJ2-7; TRBD1 might be the D (6 bases). Trimming took 7 bases from V and 12 from J, leaving 19 bases between them. This CDR3 region has 12 residues. Germline CDR1 and CDR2: MDHEN and SYDVKM. DNA for the CDR3: TGTGCCAGCATTGGGACATCAGTCAAACCGTACTTC. It is translated as CASIGTSVKPYF.

This clonotype is medium-sized (0.01 to 0.1%) within its sample. The CDR3 sequence: CASSGTSGSYEQYF. The CDR3 DNA reads TGTGCCAGCAGTGGGACTAGCGGTAGCTACGAGCAGTACTTC. This chain links TRBV27 with TRBJ2-7; 11 bases are shared with TRBD2. CDR3 length: 14 amino acids. The V segment lost 5 bases and the J segment 3 bases; nucleotides outside the gene matches: 3. The germline V gene encodes CDR1 MNHEY and CDR2 SMNVEV (reference sequence).

The chain links TRBV20-1 to TRBJ2-5; 9 bases fit TRBD2. This CDR3 is built from 13 residues. Germline CDR1 DFQATT, CDR2 SNEGSKA (reference sequence). Losses at the gene ends were 5 bases for V and 3 bases for J; bases not matched to a gene: 4. The CDR3 DNA sequence: TGCAGTGCTGAGGGGACTAGCAAAGAGACCCAGTACTTC. Residues: CSAEGTSKETQYF.

This clonotype qualifies as medium-sized. The CDR3 DNA is TGTGCCAGCAGCTTACAGGGGGCGAACACCGGGGAGCTGTTTTTT. Translating it yields CASSLQGANTGELFF. The chain uses TRBV11-2 and TRBJ2-2; 7 bases line up with TRBD1. Germline V gives CDR1 SGHAT, CDR2 FQNNGV. CDR3 length: 15 amino acids. The ends lost 2 bases at V and 0 bases at J; junction bases unmatched: 0.

This clonotype showed up many times. The genes are TRBV3-1 and TRBJ2-7; 9 bases line up with TRBD1. V lost 0 bases, J lost 3 bases, and 12 bases stayed unmatched. Germline V lookup: CDR1 LGHDT, CDR2 YNNKEL (reference sequence). The CDR3 has 18 amino acids. The CDR3 spells CASSQEPQGQGRDYEQYF. DNA for the CDR3: TGTGCCAGCAGCCAAGAGCCTCAAGGACAGGGGAGAGACTACGAGCAGTACTTC.

This clonotype was observed many times. The chain uses TRBV7-2 and TRBJ1-6, with D possibly matching TRBD1 (6 bases). This CDR3 is 15 amino acids long. Trimming left V 1 base short and J 8 bases short, with 12 bases between. The germline V gene encodes CDR1 SGHTA and CDR2 FQGNSA. In nucleotides, the CDR3 is TGTGCCAGCAGCTTAGTGGGAGGGGGTGATTCACCCCTCCACTTT. It yields the protein CASSLVGGGDSPLHF.

This clonotype was seen at least ten times. The gene calls are TRBV18 and TRBJ2-7; 13 nucleotides align to TRBD2. The germline CDR1 and CDR2 sequences are KGHSH and LQKENI. The V gene end was trimmed by 6 bases and the J gene end by 4 bases; junction bases not matched to a gene: 6. The CDR3 runs to 15 residues. CDR3 sequence: CASSRTSGSNYEQYF. The CDR3 coding sequence is TGTGCCAGCTCGCGGACTAGCGGGAGCAATTACGAGCAGTACTTC.

The chain carries TRBV18 and TRBJ1-6; D might be TRBD1 (5 bases). The CDR3 extends over 14 amino acids. V was trimmed by 5 bases and J by 8 bases, leaving 13 bases between them. Germline CDR1 and CDR2: KGHSH and LQKENI. As DNA, the CDR3 is TGTGCCAGCTCAGCGGGGGGGATGGATTCACCCCTCCACTTT. Protein: CASSAGGMDSPLHF.

This clonotype has a handful of counts. CDR3 region: CATSRDLGGLARNEQFF. The CDR3 nucleotides read TGTGCCACCAGCAGAGATCTGGGGGGACTAGCGAGGAATGAGCAGTTCTTC. The V and J genes are TRBV15 and TRBJ2-1, with 10 bases matching TRBD2. Germline V CDR1 and CDR2: LNHNV, YYDKDF (reference sequence). Unmatched junction bases numbered 9, after V lost 0 bases and J lost 7 bases. This CDR3 has 17 amino acids.

This clonotype showed up just a few times. The chain uses TRBV12-5 and TRBJ2-5; the match to TRBD1 covers 9 bases. The trim removed 2 bases at V and 2 bases at J, leaving 9 bases unmatched. The CDR3 sequence is 17 residues long. Germline V gives CDR1 LGHNT, CDR2 FRNRAP. The CDR3 spells CASGLYPGTGRQETQYF. CDR3 in DNA: TGTGCTAGTGGTTTGTACCCGGGGACAGGGAGGCAAGAGACCCAGTACTTC.

The rearrangement links TRBV7-2 to TRBJ2-5, with D possibly matching TRBD1 (5 bases). The CDR3 contains 12 residues. CDR1 SGHTA and CDR2 FQGNSA come from the germline V gene. The ends were cut back, 5 bases at V and 5 bases at J, with 9 bases in the middle. CDR3 loop: CASSQDTETQYF. The CDR3 nucleotides are TGTGCCAGCAGCCAGGACACTGAGACCCAGTACTTC.

This clonotype was seen only a few times. The genes are TRBV27 and TRBJ1-6; 11 bases match TRBD1. Losses at the gene ends were 7 bases for V and 9 bases for J; bases not matched to a gene: 5. The CDR3 runs 14 residues. Looked up from germline, CDR1 is MNHEY and CDR2 is SMNVEV (reference sequence). The CDR3 DNA sequence: TGTGCCAGCAAGGGACAGGGGGTTGGTTCACCCCTCCACTTT. Translating it yields CASKGQGVGSPLHF.

This rearrangement joins TRBV28 to TRBJ2-1, with 7 bases aligning to TRBD2. The CDR3 covers 16 residues. The germline gives CDR1 MDHEN, CDR2 SYDVKM. The junction had 14 bases not matched to a gene; V was cut back by 4 bases and J by 8 bases. CDR3 DNA sequence: TGTGCCAGCAGTTCCCCATGGGGGAGGGTCACTGATGAGCAGTTCTTC. It codes for CASSSPWGRVTDEQFF.

J is TRBJ1-6 and V is TRBV5-1; 7 bases align to TRBD1. Losses at the gene ends were 2 bases for V and 7 bases for J; bases not matched to a gene: 9. The germline gives CDR1 SGHRS, CDR2 YFSETQ. The CDR3 contains 16 residues. CDR3 in DNA: TGCGCCAGCAGCTTCTTGGTAGGGGGCGCGAATTCACCCCTCCACTTT. Residues: CASSFLVGGANSPLHF.

This clonotype came up a few times. This chain uses TRBV7-9 with TRBJ2-2; D might be TRBD1 (5 bases). Germline CDR1 and CDR2: SEHNR and FQNEAQ (reference sequence). V shed 7 bases and J shed 0 bases, with 12 bases lying between them. The CDR3 contains 15 residues. CDR3 sequence (DNA): TGTGCCAGCATCAGGACACAGCCGAACACCGGGGAGCTGTTTTTT. As protein: CASIRTQPNTGELFF.

The chain recombines TRBV7-6 with TRBJ2-7; perhaps TRBD1 as D (6 bases). Germline V gene lookup returns CDR1 SGHVS and CDR2 FNYEAQ. V lost 5 bases and J lost 4, with 15 bases in between. The CDR3 length is 14 residues. For the CDR3, the DNA is TGTGCCAGCAGCACCCAGACAGGAGAGTACGAGCAGTACTTC. Translation: CASSTQTGEYEQYF.

The V gene is TRBV12-3 or TRBV12-4, the J gene TRBJ2-3; D is tentatively TRBD1 or TRBD2 (5 bases each). Trimming left V 0 bases short and J 0 bases short, with 10 bases between. The CDR3 has 16 residues. CDR3 amino acids: CASSLARGPSTDTQYF. CDR3 DNA sequence: TGTGCCAGCAGTTTAGCCCGGGGACCTAGCACAGATACGCAGTATTTT.